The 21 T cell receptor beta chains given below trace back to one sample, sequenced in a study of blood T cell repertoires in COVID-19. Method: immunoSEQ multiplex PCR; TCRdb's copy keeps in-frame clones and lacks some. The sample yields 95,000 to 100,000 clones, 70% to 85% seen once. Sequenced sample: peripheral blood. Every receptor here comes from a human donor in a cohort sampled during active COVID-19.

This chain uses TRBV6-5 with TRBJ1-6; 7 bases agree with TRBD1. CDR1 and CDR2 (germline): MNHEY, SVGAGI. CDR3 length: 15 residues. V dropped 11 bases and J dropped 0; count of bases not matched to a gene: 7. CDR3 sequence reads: CACQGESSYNSPLHF. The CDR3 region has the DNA TGTGCCTGTCAGGGGGAAAGCTCCTATAATTCACCCCTCCACTTT.

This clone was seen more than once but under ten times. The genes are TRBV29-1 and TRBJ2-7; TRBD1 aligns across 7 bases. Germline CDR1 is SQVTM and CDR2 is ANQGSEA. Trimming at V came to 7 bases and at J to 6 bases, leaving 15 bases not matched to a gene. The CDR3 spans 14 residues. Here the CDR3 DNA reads TGCAGCGCCCTCGACAGGGAAGGGTTTAGCGAGCAGTACTTC. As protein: CSALDREGFSEQYF.

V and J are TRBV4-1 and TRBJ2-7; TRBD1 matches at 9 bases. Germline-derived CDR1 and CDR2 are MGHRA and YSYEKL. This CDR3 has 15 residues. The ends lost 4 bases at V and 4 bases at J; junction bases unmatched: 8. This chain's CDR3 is CASSLGQGEDYEQYF. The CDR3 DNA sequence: TGCGCCAGCAGCCTGGGACAGGGCGAAGATTACGAGCAGTACTTC.

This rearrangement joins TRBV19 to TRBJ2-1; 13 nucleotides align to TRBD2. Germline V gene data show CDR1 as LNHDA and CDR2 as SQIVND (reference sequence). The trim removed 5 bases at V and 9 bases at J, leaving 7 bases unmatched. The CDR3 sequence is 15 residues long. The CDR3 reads CASSPRTSGSGEQFF. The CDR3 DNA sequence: TGTGCCAGTAGTCCGCGGACTAGCGGGAGTGGTGAGCAGTTCTTC.

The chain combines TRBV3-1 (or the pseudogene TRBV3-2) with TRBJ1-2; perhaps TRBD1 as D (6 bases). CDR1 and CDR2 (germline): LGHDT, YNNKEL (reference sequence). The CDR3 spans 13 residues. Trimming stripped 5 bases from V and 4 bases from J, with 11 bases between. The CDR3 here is CASSSGASYGYTF. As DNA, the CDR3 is TGTGCCAGCAGCTCAGGGGCCTCCTATGGCTACACCTTC.

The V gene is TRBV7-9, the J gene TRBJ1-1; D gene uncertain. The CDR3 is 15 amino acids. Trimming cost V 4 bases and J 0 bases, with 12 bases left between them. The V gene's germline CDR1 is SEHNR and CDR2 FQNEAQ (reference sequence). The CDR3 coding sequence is TGTGCCAGCAGCTCGCACAGATACATGAACACTGAAGCTTTCTTT. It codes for CASSSHRYMNTEAFF.

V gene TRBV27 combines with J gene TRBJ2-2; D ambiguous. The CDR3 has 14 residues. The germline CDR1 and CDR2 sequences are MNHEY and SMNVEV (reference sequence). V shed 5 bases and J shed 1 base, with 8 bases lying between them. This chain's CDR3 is CASSLRENTGELFF. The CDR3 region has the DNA TGTGCCAGCAGTCTGCGAGAGAACACCGGGGAGCTGTTTTTT.

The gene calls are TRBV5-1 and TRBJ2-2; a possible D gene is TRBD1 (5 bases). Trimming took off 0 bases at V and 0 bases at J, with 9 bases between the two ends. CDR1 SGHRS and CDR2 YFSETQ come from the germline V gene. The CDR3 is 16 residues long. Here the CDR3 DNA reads TGCGCCAGCAGCTTGGGGGCAGGGTCGAACACCGGGGAGCTGTTTTTT. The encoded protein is CASSLGAGSNTGELFF.

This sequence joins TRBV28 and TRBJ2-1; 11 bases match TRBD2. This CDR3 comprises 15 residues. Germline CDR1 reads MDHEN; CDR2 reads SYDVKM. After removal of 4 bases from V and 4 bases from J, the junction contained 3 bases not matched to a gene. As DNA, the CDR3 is TGTGCCAGCAGTTCAAGACTAGCGGGATACAATGAGCAGTTCTTC. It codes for CASSSRLAGYNEQFF.

The CDR3 region has the DNA TGCGCCAGCAGCCAAGATGGGGTTAGCGGGAGGGGGGGCGAGCAGTACTTC. It codes for CASSQDGVSGRGGEQYF. J is TRBJ2-7 and V is TRBV4-1; 11 bases line up with TRBD2. J gave up 6 bases and V 0 bases, and 10 bases lay outside the gene matches. The germline V gene has CDR1 MGHRA and CDR2 YSYEKL. The CDR3 is made up of 17 amino acids.

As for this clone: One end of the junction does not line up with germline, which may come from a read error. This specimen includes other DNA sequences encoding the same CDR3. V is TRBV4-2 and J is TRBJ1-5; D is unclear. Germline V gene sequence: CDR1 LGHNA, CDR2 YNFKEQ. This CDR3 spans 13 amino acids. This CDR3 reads CASSQGGNQPQHF. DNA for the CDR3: TGTGCCAGCAGTCAAGGCGGCAATCAGCCCCAGCATTTT.

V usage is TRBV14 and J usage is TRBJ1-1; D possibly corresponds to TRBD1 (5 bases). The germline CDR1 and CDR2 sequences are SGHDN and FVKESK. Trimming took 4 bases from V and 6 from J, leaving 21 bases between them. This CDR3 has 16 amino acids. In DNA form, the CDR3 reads TGTGCCAGCAGCCCGTCTGTAGTTTTAGGGGTCGCTGAAGCTTTCTTT. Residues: CASSPSVVLGVAEAFF.

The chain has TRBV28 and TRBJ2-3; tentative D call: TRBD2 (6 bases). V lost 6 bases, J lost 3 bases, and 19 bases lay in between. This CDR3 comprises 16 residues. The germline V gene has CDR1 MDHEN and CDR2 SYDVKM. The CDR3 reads CASSPPVAGRTDTQYF. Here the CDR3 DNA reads TGTGCCAGCAGCCCCCCAGTCGCGGGACGGACAGATACGCAGTATTTT.

As DNA, the CDR3 is TGTGCCAGCAGTCCCGGGGGGGCGAGGAGAGAGACCCAGTACTTC. Encoded protein: CASSPGGARRETQYF. This rearrangement joins TRBV28 to TRBJ2-5, with 8 positions matching TRBD2. The V and J ends lost 5 bases and 4 bases, in that order; junction bases with no gene match: 9. The CDR3 spans 15 residues. The germline gives CDR1 MDHEN, CDR2 SYDVKM.

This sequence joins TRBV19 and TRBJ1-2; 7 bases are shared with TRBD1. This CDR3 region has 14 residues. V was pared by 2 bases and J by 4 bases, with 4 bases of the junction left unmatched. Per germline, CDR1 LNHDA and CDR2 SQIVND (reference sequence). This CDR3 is CASSIKGATYGYTF. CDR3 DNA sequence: TGTGCCAGTAGTATAAAGGGGGCGACCTATGGCTACACCTTC.

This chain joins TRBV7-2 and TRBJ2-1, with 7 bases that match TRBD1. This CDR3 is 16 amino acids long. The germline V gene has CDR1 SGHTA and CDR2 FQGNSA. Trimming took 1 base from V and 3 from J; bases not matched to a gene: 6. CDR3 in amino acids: CASSLVGTDNYNEQFF. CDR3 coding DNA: TGTGCCAGCAGCTTAGTCGGGACAGATAACTACAATGAGCAGTTCTTC.

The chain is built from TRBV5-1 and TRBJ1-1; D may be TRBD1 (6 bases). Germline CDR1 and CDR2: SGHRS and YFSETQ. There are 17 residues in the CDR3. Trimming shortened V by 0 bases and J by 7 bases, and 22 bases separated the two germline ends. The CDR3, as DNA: TGCGCCAGCAGCTTGGCCAGGACAGTCATCGGGCCCGATGAAGCTTTCTTT. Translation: CASSLARTVIGPDEAFF.

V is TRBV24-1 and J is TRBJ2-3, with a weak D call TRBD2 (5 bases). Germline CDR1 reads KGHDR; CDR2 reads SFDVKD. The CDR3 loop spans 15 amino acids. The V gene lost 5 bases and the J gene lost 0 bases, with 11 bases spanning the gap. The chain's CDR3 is CATSAGLTSTDTQYF. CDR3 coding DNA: TGTGCCACCAGTGCCGGACTTACTAGCACAGATACGCAGTATTTT.

The CDR3 region is CASSTSPLGAYEQYF. The CDR3 DNA reads as TGTGCCAGCAGCACCTCCCCACTCGGGGCCTACGAGCAGTACTTC. This chain links TRBV28 with TRBJ2-7, with TRBD2 as a possible D gene (5 bases). The germline gives CDR1 MDHEN, CDR2 SYDVKM. The V end was cut by 6 bases, the J end by 2 bases, with 17 bases between. The CDR3 extends over 15 amino acids.

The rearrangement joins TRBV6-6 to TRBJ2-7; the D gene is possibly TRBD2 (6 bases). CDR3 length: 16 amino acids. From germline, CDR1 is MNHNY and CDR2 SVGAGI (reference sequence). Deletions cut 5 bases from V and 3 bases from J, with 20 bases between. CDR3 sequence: CASSQTTSPRVYEQYF. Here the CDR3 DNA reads TGTGCCAGCAGTCAAACCACTAGCCCCCGGGTCTACGAGCAGTACTTC.

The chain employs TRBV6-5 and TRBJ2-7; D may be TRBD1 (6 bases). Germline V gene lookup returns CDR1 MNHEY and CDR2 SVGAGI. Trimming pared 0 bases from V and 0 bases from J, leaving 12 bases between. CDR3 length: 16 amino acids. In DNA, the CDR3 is TGTGCCAGCAGTTACTCCCAGGGGTCGGCCTCCTACGAGCAGTACTTC. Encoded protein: CASSYSQGSASYEQYF.